This T cell receptor beta chain was identified in a study of response to subunit inactivated influenza vaccine. TCRdb reprocessed the RT-PCR reads with MiXCR, giving one entry per CDR3 protein. The table includes a few hundred thousand distinct CDR3 sequences, around 13% detected once. Study conclusions and caveats: Authors suggested each seasonal flu vaccination may recruit only limited numbers of new T cells.

V lost 3 bases to trimming and J lost 16 bases, with 19 bases between them. CDR3 length: 13 residues. With regard to this clonotype: Its specificity is unknown.

The chain is built from TRBV12-3 or TRBV12-4 and TRBJ2-1; the D gene could be TRBD1 or TRBD2 (5 bases each). The sequence was collected from a man between 50 and 59 years old who received an inactivated influenza vaccine. This specimen was PBMCs from blood, taken 11 to 12 days after vaccination. The DNA for the CDR3 is TGTGCCAGCAGTTTGCAGGGACCCAACAGCCTCTTCTTC. Translated: CASSLQGPNSLFF.